This TCR beta chain was recovered during a study of T cells in Graves' hyperthyroidism and ophthalmopathy. Findings of the study overall: Appearing also in blood were most of the thyroid clonotypes expanded above 0.001. Ophthalmopathy was distinguished from stable hyperthyroidism by 13 V-J signatures.

Patients were excluded for uncontrolled infection, other autoimmune disease, pregnancy or lactation. Orbital computed tomography, thyroid ultrasound, serum thyroxine and TRAb, and clinical symptoms together informed the diagnoses. Regions amplified from RNA transcripts were the TCR beta CDR3 regions. The HTBI set primed first-round TCR CDR3 RT-PCR. TCRdb re-analysed the multiplex PCR reads in MiXCR, keeping a single row per CDR3 protein. This table has about 400,000 distinct CDR3 sequences, more than 14% appearing once. CDR3 length: 15 amino acids. Per germline, CDR1 SGHTS and CDR2 YDEGEE. V lost 2 bases to trimming and J lost 2 bases, with 12 bases between them. Comments on this clonotype: Its antigen remains unknown.

The TCR sequence derives from a woman aged 25-40 years with Graves' ophthalmopathy. The source material was blood. The chain couples TRBV5-8 to TRBJ2-3; D unresolved. Here the CDR3 reads CASSLDPDPTDTQYF. CDR3 nucleotides: TGTGCCAGCAGCTTAGATCCGGATCCCACAGATACGCAGTATTTT.